The subject of this entry is one T cell receptor (beta chain). One junction end does not reproduce the germline sequence, and a read error may be involved. This sample was taken from a study of blood T cell repertoires in COVID-19. Germline CDR1 reads LGHDT; CDR2 reads YNNKEL (reference sequence). The CDR3 is 14 residues long. Some clones are missing from TCRdb's copy, which holds only in-frame ones; the method was immunoSEQ multiplex PCR. This sample has a few hundred thousand clones, with 87% found just once. The chain employs TRBV3-1 (or the pseudogene TRBV3-2) and TRBJ1-5; 7 nucleotides line up with TRBD1. The TCR was taken from a woman between 50 and 59 years old who had recovered from COVID-19. Sequencing was carried out using PBMCs or T cells enriched from blood (not recorded which). CDR3 amino acids: CASSLGQVNRPQHF. Written as DNA, the CDR3 is TGTGCCAGCAGCCTCGGACAGGTCAATCGGCCCCAGCATTTT.